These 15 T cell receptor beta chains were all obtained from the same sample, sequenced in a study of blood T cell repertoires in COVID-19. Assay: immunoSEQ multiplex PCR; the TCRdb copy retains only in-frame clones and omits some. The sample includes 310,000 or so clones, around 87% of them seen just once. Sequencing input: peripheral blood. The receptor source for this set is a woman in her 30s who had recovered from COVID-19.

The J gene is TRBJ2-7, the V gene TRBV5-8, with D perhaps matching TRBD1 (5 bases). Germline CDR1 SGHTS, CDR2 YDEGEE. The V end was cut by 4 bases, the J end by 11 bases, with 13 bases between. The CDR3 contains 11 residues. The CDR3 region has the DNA TGTGCCAGCAGCCAGTGGGGCCCCGAGTACTTC. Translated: CASSQWGPEYF.

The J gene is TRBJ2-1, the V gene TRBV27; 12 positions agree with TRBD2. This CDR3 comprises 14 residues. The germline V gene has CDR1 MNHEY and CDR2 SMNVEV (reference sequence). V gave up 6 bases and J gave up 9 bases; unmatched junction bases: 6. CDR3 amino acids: CASRPGLAGTEQFF. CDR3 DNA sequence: TGTGCCAGCAGACCGGGACTAGCGGGCACTGAGCAGTTCTTC.

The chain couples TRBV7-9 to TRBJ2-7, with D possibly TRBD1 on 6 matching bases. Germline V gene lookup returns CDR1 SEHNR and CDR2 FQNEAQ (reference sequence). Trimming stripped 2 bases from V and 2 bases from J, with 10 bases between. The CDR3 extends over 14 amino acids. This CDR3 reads CASSLQGRPYEQYF. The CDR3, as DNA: TGTGCCAGCAGCTTACAGGGGCGCCCCTACGAGCAGTACTTC. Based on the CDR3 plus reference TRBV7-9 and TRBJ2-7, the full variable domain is DTGVSQNPRHKITKRGQNVTFRCDPISEHNRLYWYRQTLGQGPEFLTYFQNEAQLEKSRLLSDRFSAERPKGSFSTLEIQRTEQGDSAMYLCASSLQGRPYEQYFGPGTRLTVT.

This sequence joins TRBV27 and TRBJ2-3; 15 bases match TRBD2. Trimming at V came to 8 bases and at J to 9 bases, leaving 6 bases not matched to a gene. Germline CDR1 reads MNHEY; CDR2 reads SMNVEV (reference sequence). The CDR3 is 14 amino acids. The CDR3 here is CASGLAGGPGTQYF. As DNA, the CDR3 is TGTGCCAGCGGACTAGCGGGAGGGCCCGGGACGCAGTATTTT.

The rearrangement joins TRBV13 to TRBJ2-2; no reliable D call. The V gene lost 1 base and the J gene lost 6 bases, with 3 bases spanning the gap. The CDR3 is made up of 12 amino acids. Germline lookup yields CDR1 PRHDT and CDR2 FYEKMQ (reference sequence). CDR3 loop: CASSLASGELFF. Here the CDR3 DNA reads TGTGCCAGCAGCTTAGCTTCCGGGGAGCTGTTTTTT.

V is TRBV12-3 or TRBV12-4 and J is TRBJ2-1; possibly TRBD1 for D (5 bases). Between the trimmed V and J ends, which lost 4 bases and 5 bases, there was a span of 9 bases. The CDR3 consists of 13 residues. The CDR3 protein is CASSYLRDNEQFF. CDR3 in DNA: TGTGCCAGCAGTTACCTCAGGGACAATGAGCAGTTCTTC.

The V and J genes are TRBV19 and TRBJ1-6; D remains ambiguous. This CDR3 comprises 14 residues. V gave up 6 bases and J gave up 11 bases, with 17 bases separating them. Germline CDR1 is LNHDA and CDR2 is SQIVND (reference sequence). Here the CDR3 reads CASRLDGQAAPLHF. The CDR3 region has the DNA TGTGCCAGTAGATTGGATGGGCAGGCCGCACCCCTCCACTTT.

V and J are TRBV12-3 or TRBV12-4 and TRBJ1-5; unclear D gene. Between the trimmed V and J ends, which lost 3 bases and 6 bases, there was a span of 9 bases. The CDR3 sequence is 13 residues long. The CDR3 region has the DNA TGTGCCAGCAGTTTGTCGGGTCCTCAGCCCCAGCATTTT. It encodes CASSLSGPQPQHF.

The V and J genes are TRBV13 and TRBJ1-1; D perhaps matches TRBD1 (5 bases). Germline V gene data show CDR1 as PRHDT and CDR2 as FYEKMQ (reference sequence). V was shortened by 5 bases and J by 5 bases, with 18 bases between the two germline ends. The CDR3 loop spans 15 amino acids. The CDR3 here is CASSHRKDYRTEAFF. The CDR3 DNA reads TGTGCCAGCAGCCACAGAAAGGACTACAGGACTGAAGCTTTCTTT.

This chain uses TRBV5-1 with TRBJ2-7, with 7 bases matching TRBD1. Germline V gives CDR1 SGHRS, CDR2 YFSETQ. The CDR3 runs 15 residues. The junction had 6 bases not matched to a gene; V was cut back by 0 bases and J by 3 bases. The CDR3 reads CASSLGTGVVYEQYF. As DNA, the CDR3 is TGCGCCAGCAGCTTGGGGACAGGAGTTGTCTACGAGCAGTACTTC.

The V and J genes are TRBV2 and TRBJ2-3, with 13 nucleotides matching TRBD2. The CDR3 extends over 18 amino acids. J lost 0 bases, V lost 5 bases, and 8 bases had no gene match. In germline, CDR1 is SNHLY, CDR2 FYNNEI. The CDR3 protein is CASSYETSGRLSTDTQYF. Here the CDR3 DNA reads TGTGCCAGCAGTTACGAGACTAGCGGGAGGTTGAGCACAGATACGCAGTATTTT.

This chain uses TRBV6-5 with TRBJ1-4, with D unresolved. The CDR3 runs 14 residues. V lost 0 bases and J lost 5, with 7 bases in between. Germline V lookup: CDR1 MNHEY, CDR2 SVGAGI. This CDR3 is CASSYSRNNEKLFF. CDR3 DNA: TGTGCCAGCAGTTACTCCAGGAACAATGAAAAACTGTTTTTT.

The CDR3 DNA sequence: TGTGCCAGCAGCCTCGGACAACCGAACACCGGGGAGCTGTTTTTT. It encodes CASSLGQPNTGELFF. V and J are TRBV4-2 and TRBJ2-2; possible D gene TRBD1, 5 bases. V lost 4 bases, J lost 0 bases, and 9 bases lay in between. The CDR3 totals 15 residues. Germline CDR1 and CDR2: LGHNA and YNFKEQ.

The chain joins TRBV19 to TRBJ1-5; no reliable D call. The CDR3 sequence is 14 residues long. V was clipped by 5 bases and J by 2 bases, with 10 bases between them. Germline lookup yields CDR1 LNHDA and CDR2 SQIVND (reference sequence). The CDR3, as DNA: TGTGCCAGTAGTCCATCGTCGGGCAATCAGCCCCAGCATTTT. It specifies CASSPSSGNQPQHF.

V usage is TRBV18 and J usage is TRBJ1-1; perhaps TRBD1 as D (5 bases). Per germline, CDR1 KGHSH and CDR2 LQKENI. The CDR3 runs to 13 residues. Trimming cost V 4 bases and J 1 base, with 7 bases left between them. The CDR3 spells CASSQGSNTEAFF. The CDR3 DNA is TGTGCCAGCTCACAGGGGTCGAACACTGAAGCTTTCTTT. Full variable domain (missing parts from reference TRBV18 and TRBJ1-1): NAGVMQNPRHLVRRRGQEARLRCSPMKGHSHVYWYRQLPEEGLKFMVYLQKENIIDESGMPKERFSAEFPKEGPSILRIQQVVRGDSAAYFCASSQGSNTEAFFGQGTRLTVV.